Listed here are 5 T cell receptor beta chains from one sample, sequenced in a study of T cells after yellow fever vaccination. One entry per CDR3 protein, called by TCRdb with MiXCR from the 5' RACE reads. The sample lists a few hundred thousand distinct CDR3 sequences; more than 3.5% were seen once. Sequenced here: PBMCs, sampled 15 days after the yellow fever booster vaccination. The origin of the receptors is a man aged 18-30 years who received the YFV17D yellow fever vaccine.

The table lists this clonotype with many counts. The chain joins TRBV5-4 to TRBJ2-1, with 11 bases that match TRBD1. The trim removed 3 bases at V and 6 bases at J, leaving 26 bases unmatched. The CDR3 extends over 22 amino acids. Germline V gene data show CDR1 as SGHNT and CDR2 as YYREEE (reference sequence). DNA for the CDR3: TGTGCCAGCAGCTCTCCAGGACAGGGGGCGTCAAGTCCGGTAGTACGTCTCAATGAGCAGTTCTTC. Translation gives CASSSPGQGASSPVVRLNEQFF. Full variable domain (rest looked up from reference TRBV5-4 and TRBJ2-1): ETGVTQSPTHLIKTRGQQVTLRCSSQSGHNTVSWYQQALGQGPQFIFQYYREEENGRGNFPPRFSGLQFPNYSSELNVNALELDDSALYLCASSSPGQGASSPVVRLNEQFFGPGTRLTVL.

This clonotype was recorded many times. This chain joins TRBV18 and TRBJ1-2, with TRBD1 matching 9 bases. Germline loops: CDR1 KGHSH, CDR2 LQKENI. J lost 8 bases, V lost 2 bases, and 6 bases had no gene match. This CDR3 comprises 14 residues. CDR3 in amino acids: CASSPEGQGSGYTF. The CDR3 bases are TGTGCCAGCTCACCAGAGGGACAGGGTTCGGGCTACACCTTC.

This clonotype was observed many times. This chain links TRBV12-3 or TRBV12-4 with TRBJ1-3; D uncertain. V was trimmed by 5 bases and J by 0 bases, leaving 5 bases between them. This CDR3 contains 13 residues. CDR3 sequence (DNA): TGTGCCAGCAGTGGATACTCTGGAAACACCATATATTTT. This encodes CASSGYSGNTIYF.

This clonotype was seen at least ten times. The CDR3: CASSVEPGGLRGNTEAFF. The CDR3 region has the DNA TGTGCCAGCAGCGTGGAACCCGGGGGGCTCAGGGGAAACACTGAAGCTTTCTTT. This rearrangement joins TRBV9 to TRBJ1-1, with a weak D call TRBD1 (6 bases). This CDR3 is 18 amino acids long. The ends were cut back, 2 bases at V and 2 bases at J, with 22 bases in the middle. Germline CDR1 SGDLS, CDR2 YYNGEE.

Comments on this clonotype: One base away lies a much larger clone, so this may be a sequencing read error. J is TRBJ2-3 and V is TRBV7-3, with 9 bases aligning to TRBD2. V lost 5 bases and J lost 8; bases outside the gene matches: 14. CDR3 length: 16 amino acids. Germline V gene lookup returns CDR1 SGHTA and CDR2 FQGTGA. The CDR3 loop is CASSPGGGAIGATQYF. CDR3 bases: TGTGCCAGCAGCCCTGGCGGGGGGGCCATTGGAGCTACGCAGTATTTT.